This T cell receptor beta chain is drawn from a study of blood T cell repertoires in COVID-19. For the study at large: Acute and convalescent COVID-19 samples came from the United States, Italy and Spain. Sample material is recorded as cDNA or gDNA derived from T cells, B-cell-depleted T cells, or PBMCs.

Data came from immunoSEQ multiplex PCR; TCRdb stores just in-frame clones and leaves some out. The table shows 300,000 to 350,000 clones, with roughly 90% occurring only once. The Seattle patients, enrolled during active infection, were followed longitudinally. V shed 6 bases, J shed 3 bases, and the junction held 16 bases outside the gene matches. CDR3 size: 19 residues. Germline values: CDR1 MNHEY, CDR2 SMNVEV (reference sequence). The sample comprised peripheral blood. The chain couples TRBV27 to TRBJ1-6, with 8 bases that match TRBD1. The source of this sequence is a woman in her 30s with COVID-19, enrolled during active disease. DNA of the CDR3: TGTGCCAGCAGGCCCCAGGGGGCGGGGGTCAACATCTATAATTCACCCCTCCACTTT. Amino acids: CASRPQGAGVNIYNSPLHF.